The sequence of this T cell receptor (beta chain) was determined in a study of shared clonotypes between healthy human individuals. This clone was seen a handful of times. CDR3 size: 12 residues. Germline V gene data show CDR1 as WSHSY and CDR2 as SAAADI. Trimming took 6 bases from V and 8 from J; bases not matched to a gene: 5. TCRdb keeps only in-frame clones here, not all; method: immunoSEQ multiplex PCR. The repertoire has over a million clones, 96% of them found once; the top ten carry roughly 1.2%. The sequence came from a man aged 30 to 39 in good health. The rearrangement uses TRBV10-2 and TRBJ1-2, with 8 bases matching TRBD1. Material for sequencing was naive CD4+ T cells sorted from blood. The subset is: CD45RA+ positively selected. In DNA, the CDR3 is TGCGCCAGCAGGGGACAGGCCGACGGCTACACCTTC. Protein: CASRGQADGYTF.